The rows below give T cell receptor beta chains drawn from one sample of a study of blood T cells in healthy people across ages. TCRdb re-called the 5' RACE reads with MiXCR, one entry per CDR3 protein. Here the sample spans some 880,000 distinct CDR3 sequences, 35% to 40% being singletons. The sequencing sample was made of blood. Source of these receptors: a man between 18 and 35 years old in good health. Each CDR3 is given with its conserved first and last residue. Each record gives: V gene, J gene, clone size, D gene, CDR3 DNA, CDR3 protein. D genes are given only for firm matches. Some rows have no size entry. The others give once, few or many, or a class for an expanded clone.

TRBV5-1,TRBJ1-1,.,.,TGCGCCAGCAGGGCTAGCGGGGGCGCGGACGATGAAGCTTTCTTT,CASRASGGADDEAFF
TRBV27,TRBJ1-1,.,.,TGTGCCAGCACCGCAAACGGGGGCACTGAAGCTTTCTTT,CASTANGGTEAFF
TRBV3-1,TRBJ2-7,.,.,TGTGCCAGCAGCCAAGATCTGGCAAATGAGCAGTACTTC,CASSQDLANEQYF
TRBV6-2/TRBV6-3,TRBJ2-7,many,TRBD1,TGTGCCAGCAGTTTACGGACAGGGGGCATCTCCTACGAGCAGTACTTC,CASSLRTGGISYEQYF
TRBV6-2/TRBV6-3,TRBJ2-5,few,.,TGTGCCAGCAGTTACCCCCGGGAGACCCAGTACTTC,CASSYPRETQYF
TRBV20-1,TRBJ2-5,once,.,TGCAGTGCCCAGGGCCTTGGGGAGACCCAGTACTTC,CSAQGLGETQYF
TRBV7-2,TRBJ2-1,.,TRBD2,TGTGCCAGCAGCGCGACCGGGACTAGATCTGGTAGTGGAAGGTTTCCTGAGCAGTTCTTC,CASSATGTRSGSGRFPEQFF
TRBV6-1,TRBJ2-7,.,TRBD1,TGTGCCAGCCAACGACAGGGTACCAATGAGCAGTACTTC,CASQRQGTNEQYF
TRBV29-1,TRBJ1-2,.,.,TGCAGCGTTGGCCGGGAGATTAACTATGGCTACACCTTC,CSVGREINYGYTF
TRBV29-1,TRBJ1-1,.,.,TGCAGCGTTGCGGGGGAGGAGGAAGCTTTCTTT,CSVAGEEEAFF
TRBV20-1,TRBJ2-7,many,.,TGCAGTGCTAGAGAAGCCCCCCCCAGGGCCACCTACGAGCAGTACTTC,CSAREAPPRATYEQYF
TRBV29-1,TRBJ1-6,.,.,TGCAGCGTACAGGGAAGGAGAAATTCACCCCTCCACTTT,CSVQGRRNSPLHF
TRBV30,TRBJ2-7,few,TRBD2,TGTGCCTGGGGGAGGGAAATCGAGCAGTACTTC,CAWGREIEQYF
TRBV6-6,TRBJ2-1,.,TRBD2,TGTGCCAGCAGTACCCCTAGCGGGAGGGGCGATGAGCAGTTCTTC,CASSTPSGRGDEQFF
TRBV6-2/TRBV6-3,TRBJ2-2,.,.,TGTGCCAGCAGTTACTCTAGATCCGGGGAGCTGTTTTTT,CASSYSRSGELFF
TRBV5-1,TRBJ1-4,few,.,TGCGCCAGCAGCTTGGATGGCCGCAGGGAAAAACTGTTTTTT,CASSLDGRREKLFF
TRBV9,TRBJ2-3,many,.,TGTGCCAGCAGTTCCCCCGGGAACACAGATACGCAGTATTTT,CASSSPGNTDTQYF
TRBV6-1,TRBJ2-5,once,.,TGTGCCAGCAGCGGACAGATAAAAGAGACCCAGTACTTC,CASSGQIKETQYF
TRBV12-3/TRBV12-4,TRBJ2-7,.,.,TGTGCTAGCAGCAGCCGAGGAGTGGGGGCATACGAGCAGTACTTC,CASSSRGVGAYEQYF
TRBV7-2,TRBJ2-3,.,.,TGTGCCAGCAGCTTAGTGGGCAGGGGGGCCATCACAGATACGCAGTATTTT,CASSLVGRGAITDTQYF
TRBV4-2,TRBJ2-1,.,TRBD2,TGTGCCAGCAGCCAAGTCGGGCTAGCGGGGGGCAATGAGCAGTTCTTC,CASSQVGLAGGNEQFF
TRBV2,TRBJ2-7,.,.,TGTGCCAGCAGGGGCTCGAGGGGCGAACGCGATGAGCAGTACTTC,CASRGSRGERDEQYF
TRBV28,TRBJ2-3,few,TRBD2,TGTGCCAGCACAGCGGGGGGCTCAGATACGCAGTATTTT,CASTAGGSDTQYF
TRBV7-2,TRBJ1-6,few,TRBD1,TGTGCCAGCAGCGGAGAGGACAGGGGTAGTAGTTCACCCCTCCACTTT,CASSGEDRGSSSPLHF
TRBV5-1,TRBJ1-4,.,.,TGCGCCAGCAGCTTGGAAGGCGCAACTAATGAAAAACTGTTTTTT,CASSLEGATNEKLFF
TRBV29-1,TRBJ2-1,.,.,TGCAGCGCAACCGTAAGGGCGATGTTTGATGAGCAGTTCTTC,CSATVRAMFDEQFF
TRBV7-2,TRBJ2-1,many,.,TGTGCCAGCAGCAGACTAGTAGGCTACAATGAGCAGTTCTTC,CASSRLVGYNEQFF
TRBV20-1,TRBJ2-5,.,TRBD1,TGCAGTGCCTCAGGGGGCCTGGAGACCCAGTACTTC,CSASGGLETQYF
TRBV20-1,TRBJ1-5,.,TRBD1,TGCAGTGCTGGAGGGGGCCTGACAGGGTCACAGTGGCCCCAGCATTTT,CSAGGGLTGSQWPQHF